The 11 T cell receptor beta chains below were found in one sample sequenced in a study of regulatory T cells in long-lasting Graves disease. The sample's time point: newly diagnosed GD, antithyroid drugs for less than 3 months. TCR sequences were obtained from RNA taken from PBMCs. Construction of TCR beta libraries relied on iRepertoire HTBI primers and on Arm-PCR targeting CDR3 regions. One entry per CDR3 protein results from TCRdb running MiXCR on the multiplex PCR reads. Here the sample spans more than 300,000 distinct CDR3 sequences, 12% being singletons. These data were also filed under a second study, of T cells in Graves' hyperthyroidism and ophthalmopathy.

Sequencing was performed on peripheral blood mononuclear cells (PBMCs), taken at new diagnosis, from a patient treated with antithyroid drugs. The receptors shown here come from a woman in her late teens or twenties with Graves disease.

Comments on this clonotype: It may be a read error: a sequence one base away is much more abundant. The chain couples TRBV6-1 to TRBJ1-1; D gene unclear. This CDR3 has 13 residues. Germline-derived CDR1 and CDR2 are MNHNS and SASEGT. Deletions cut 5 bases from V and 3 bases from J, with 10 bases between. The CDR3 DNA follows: TGTGCCAGCAGTCTTTTCACGTACACTGAAGCTTTCTTT. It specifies CASSLFTYTEAFF.

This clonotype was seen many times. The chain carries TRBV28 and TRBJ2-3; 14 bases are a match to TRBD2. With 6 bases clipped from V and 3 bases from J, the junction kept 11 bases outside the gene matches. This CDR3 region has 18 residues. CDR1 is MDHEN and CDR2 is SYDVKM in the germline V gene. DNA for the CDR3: TGTGCCAGCAGCCTCCCGGGACTAGCGGGAGACGAGACAGATACGCAGTATTTT. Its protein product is CASSLPGLAGDETDTQYF.

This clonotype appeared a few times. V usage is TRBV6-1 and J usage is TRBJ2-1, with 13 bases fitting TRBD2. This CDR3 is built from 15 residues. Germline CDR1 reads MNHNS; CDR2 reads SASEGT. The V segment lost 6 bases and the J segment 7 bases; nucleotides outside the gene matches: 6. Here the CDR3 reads CASRRLAGGRNEQFF. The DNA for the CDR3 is TGTGCCAGCAGACGACTAGCGGGGGGCAGGAATGAGCAGTTCTTC.

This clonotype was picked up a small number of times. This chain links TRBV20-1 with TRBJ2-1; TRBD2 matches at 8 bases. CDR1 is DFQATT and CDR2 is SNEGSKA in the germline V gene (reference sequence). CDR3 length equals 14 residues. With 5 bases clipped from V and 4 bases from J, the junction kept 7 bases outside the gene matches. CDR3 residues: CSAQRGNGYNEQFF. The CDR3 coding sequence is TGCAGTGCTCAGCGGGGGAATGGGTACAATGAGCAGTTCTTC.

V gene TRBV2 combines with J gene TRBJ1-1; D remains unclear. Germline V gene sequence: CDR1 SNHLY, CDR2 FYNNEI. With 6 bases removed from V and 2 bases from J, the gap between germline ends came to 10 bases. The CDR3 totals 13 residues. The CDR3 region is CASSAEGNTEAFF. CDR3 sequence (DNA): TGTGCCAGCAGCGCGGAAGGTAACACTGAAGCTTTCTTT.

The CDR3 is CSAGGGTSGYNEQFF. CDR3 sequence (DNA): TGCAGTGCTGGGGGGGGGACTAGCGGATACAATGAGCAGTTCTTC. The V gene is TRBV20-1, the J gene TRBJ2-1; 11 bases agree with TRBD2. CDR3 length equals 15 residues. CDR1 DFQATT and CDR2 SNEGSKA come from the germline V gene (reference sequence). V was clipped by 5 bases and J by 4 bases; unmatched bases: 7.

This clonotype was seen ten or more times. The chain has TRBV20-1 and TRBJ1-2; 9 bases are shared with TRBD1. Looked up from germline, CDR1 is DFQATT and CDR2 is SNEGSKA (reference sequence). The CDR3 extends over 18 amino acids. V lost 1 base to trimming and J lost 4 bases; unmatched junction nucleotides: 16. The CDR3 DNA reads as TGCAGTGCTAGAGTCATGAGGGACAGGGAGTGGGTTGGCTATGGCTACACCTTC. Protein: CSARVMRDREWVGYGYTF.

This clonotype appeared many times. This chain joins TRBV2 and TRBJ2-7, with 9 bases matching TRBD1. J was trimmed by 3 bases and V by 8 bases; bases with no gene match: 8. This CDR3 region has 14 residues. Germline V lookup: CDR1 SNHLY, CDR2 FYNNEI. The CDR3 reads CASLSHRGLYEQYF. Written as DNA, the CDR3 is TGTGCCAGCCTATCCCACAGGGGGCTCTACGAGCAGTACTTC.

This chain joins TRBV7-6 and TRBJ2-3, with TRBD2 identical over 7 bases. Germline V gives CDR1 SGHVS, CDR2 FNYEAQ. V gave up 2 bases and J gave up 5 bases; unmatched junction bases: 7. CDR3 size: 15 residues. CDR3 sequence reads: CASSLSGRTRDTQYF. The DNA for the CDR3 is TGTGCCAGCAGCTTATCCGGGAGGACGCGAGATACGCAGTATTTT.

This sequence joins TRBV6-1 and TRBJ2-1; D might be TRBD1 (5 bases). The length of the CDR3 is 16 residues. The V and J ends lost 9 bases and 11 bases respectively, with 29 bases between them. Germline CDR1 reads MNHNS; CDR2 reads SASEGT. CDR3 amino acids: CASGAASGLSFSKQFF. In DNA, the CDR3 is TGTGCCAGTGGGGCCGCTTCAGGGCTTAGTTTTAGTAAGCAGTTCTTC.

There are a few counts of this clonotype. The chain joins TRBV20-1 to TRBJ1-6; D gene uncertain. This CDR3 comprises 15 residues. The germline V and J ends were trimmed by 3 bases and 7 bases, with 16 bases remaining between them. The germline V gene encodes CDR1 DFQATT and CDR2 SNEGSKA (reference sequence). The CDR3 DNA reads TGCAGTGCTAGTAGGAGCCCACAAAGAAATTCACCCCTCCACTTT. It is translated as CSASRSPQRNSPLHF.